The entry below gives a single TCR beta chain sequence along with its context. Its cognate antigen is unknown. The data were obtained in a study of T cells in tuberculosis. Study in general: T cells were selected with CD1B tetramers loaded with glucose monomycolate.

Libraries were prepared by immunoSEQ multiplex PCR; TCRdb keeps only in-frame clonotypes and omits some of them. The sample lists around 35,000 clones; 90% to 95% were seen once. Whole-study results and caveats: GMM-specific TCRs were nearer to active tuberculosis alpha repertoires, suggesting expansion. Active tuberculosis patients had shorter CDR3-alpha; the beta difference was nonsignificant. Samples were chosen by availability of cryopreserved specimens.

The CDR3 is 15 residues long. V was trimmed by 2 bases and J by 2 bases, leaving 13 bases between them. Germline CDR1 is GTSNPN and CDR2 is SVGIG (reference sequence). V gene TRBV30 combines with J gene TRBJ1-3; D unclear. This clonotype was obtained from a donor aged 10-29 years with latent tuberculosis or without tuberculosis infection. Some clones in this sample may be carry-over from other donors' samples. What was sequenced was PBMCs. The CDR3 loop reads CAWSYGPAAGNTIYF. The CDR3 DNA reads as TGTGCCTGGAGTTATGGGCCTGCCGCTGGAAACACCATATATTTT.